A single sample gave rise to the 9 T cell receptor beta chains below, sequenced in a study of shared clonotypes between healthy human individuals. Naive CD8 isolation took CD45RO-negative cells positively selected for CCR7 and excluded terminally differentiated effector memory CD45RA+ cells. Profiling relied on immunoSEQ multiplex PCR, and the TCRdb table lists in-frame clones only, not all of them. The sample records about 800,000 clones, around 96% being singletons. What was sequenced was naive CD8+ T cells sorted from blood. The receptors were sampled from a man younger than 45 in good health.

The V and J genes are TRBV29-1 and TRBJ2-1; the D call may be TRBD1 or TRBD2 (5 bases each). Germline V gene lookup returns CDR1 SQVTM and CDR2 ANQGSEA. This CDR3 is built from 14 residues. V was clipped by 1 base and J by 1 base, with 8 bases between them. CDR3 nucleotides: TGCAGCGTTGAAGGATGGGGGTCCTACAATGAGCAGTTCTTC. This encodes CSVEGWGSYNEQFF.

The gene calls are TRBV28 and TRBJ2-1, with 7 bases lining up with TRBD1. The junction had 11 bases not matched to a gene; V was cut back by 6 bases and J by 6 bases. Germline V gene data show CDR1 as MDHEN and CDR2 as SYDVKM. The CDR3 is 15 amino acids. CDR3 amino acids: CASSSTGDPLNEQFF. DNA for the CDR3: TGTGCCAGCAGCTCCACAGGGGACCCTCTCAATGAGCAGTTCTTC.

V usage is TRBV4-2 and J usage is TRBJ2-1, with 10 bases aligning to TRBD1. Trimming took 1 base from V and 2 from J; bases not matched to a gene: 5. The CDR3 totals 17 residues. The germline gives CDR1 LGHNA, CDR2 YNFKEQ. The chain's CDR3 is CASSQASGTGAYNEQFF. The CDR3 bases are TGTGCCAGCAGCCAAGCCTCCGGGACAGGGGCCTACAATGAGCAGTTCTTC.

This sequence joins TRBV29-1 and TRBJ2-3; TRBD2 matches at 12 bases. The CDR3 covers 14 residues. Trimming removed 4 bases from V and 3 bases from J; junction bases left unmatched: 2. Looked up from germline, CDR1 is SQVTM and CDR2 is ANQGSEA. CDR3 loop: CSVALAGGTDTQYF. In DNA, the CDR3 is TGCAGCGTTGCGCTAGCGGGAGGGACAGATACGCAGTATTTT.

CDR3 DNA: TGTGCCATCAGTGAGGGGACTAGCGGGACATACAATGAGCAGTTCTTC. Translating gives CAISEGTSGTYNEQFF. This rearrangement joins TRBV10-3 to TRBJ2-1; TRBD2 matches 13 bases. Germline trimming cut 2 bases from V and 4 bases from J; bases unmatched to any gene: 2. This CDR3 is 16 amino acids long. The germline V gene encodes CDR1 ENHRY and CDR2 SYGVKD.

The gene calls are TRBV6-1 and TRBJ2-2, with D tentatively TRBD2 (5 bases). Germline CDR1 and CDR2: MNHNS and SASEGT. This CDR3 has 14 amino acids. Between the trimmed V and J ends, which lost 1 base and 7 bases, there was a span of 10 bases. In DNA form, the CDR3 reads TGTGCCAGCAGTGAAGTGGGTGGGAGCGGGGAGCTGTTTTTT. This gives the protein CASSEVGGSGELFF.

Concerning this clone itself: One junction end does not reproduce the germline sequence, and a read error may be involved. The chain has TRBV11-2 and TRBJ2-5; 7 bases are a match to TRBD2. The CDR3 runs to 13 residues. The germline gives CDR1 SGHAT, CDR2 FQNNGV. CDR3 region: CASRFSGGETQYF. CDR3 nucleotides: TGTGCCAGCCGCTTCTCCGGGGGGGAGACCCAGTACTTC. The full variable domain, rest sourced from reference TRBV11-2 and TRBJ2-5, is EAGVAQSPRYKIIEKRQSVAFWCNPISGHATLYWYQQILGQGPKLLIQFQNNGVVDDSQLPKDRFSAERLKGVDSTLKIQPAKLEDSAVYLCASRFSGGETQYFGPGTRLLVL.

The chain employs TRBV4-1 and TRBJ2-1; TRBD2 aligns across 10 bases. V lost 11 bases and J lost 5; bases outside the gene matches: 9. Germline V gene sequence: CDR1 MGHRA, CDR2 YSYEKL. The CDR3 is 14 amino acids. In nucleotides, the CDR3 is TGCGCCGTGCTAGCGGGAGAAGGGGACAATGAGCAGTTCTTC. Protein: CAVLAGEGDNEQFF.

The chain is built from TRBV11-2 and TRBJ2-5, with D unresolved. The CDR3 has 12 residues. Germline V gene lookup returns CDR1 SGHAT and CDR2 FQNNGV. V lost 6 bases and J 2 bases, leaving 7 bases between the germline ends. The CDR3 coding sequence is TGTGCCAGCAGGTGGGGTCAAGAGACCCAGTACTTC. Protein: CASRWGQETQYF.